The subject of this entry is one T cell receptor beta chain. This entry is derived from a study of blood T cells in healthy people across ages. The germline CDR1 and CDR2 sequences are DFQATT and SNEGSKA (reference sequence). The CDR3 spans 17 residues. The V gene lost 0 bases and the J gene lost 5 bases, with 22 bases spanning the gap. PCR was performed a second time for 7 to 11 cycles using a sample-barcoded 5' primer and a J-beta primer mix. TCRdb ran MiXCR on the 5' RACE reads and lists one entry per CDR3 protein. The sample lists about 780,000 distinct CDR3 sequences, more than 35% occurring once.

The receptor was isolated from an elderly man in good health. The chain carries TRBV20-1 and TRBJ2-5; D is tentatively TRBD1 or TRBD2 (5 bases each). The sample consisted of blood. CDR3 bases: TGCAGTGCTAGAGATCGGGTGGGTGAGGGGAGTAGGGAGACCCAGTACTTC. Its translation: CSARDRVGEGSRETQYF.